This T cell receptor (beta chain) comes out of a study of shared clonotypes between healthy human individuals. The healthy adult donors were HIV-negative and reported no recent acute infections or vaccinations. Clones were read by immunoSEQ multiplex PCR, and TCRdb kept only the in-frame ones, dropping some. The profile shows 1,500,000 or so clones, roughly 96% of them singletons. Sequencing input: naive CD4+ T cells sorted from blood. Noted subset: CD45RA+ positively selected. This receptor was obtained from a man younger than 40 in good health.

The DNA of the CDR3 is TGTGCCATCAGTGAGTTGGGTGTTCTCTCCACCTTC. It translates to CAISELGVLSTF. V gene TRBV10-3 combines with J gene TRBJ1-2; D unclear. The V end was cut by 1 base, the J end by 13 bases, with 13 bases between. Germline CDR1 ENHRY, CDR2 SYGVKD. The CDR3 spans 12 residues.